Following are 21 T cell receptor beta chains from one sample sequenced in a study of blood T cell repertoires in COVID-19. Measured with immunoSEQ multiplex PCR; TCRdb has only the in-frame clones, and not every one. The sample lists 250,000 or so clones; roughly 86% were seen once. Sequenced: peripheral blood. The receptors derive from a man older than 75 with acute or convalescent COVID-19.

This chain connects TRBV25-1 to TRBJ2-5; no firm D call. CDR3 size: 17 residues. CDR1 MGHDK and CDR2 SYGVNS come from the germline V gene. Trimming cost V 7 bases and J 1 base, with 22 bases left between them. The CDR3 DNA reads as TGTGCCAGCACCACCACGCTCTGGCGACTGCTCCAAGAGACCCAGTACTTC. Translation gives CASTTTLWRLLQETQYF. Complete variable domain (other parts from reference TRBV25-1 and TRBJ2-5): EADIYQTPRYLVIGTGKKITLECSQTMGHDKMYWYQQDPGMELHLIHYSYGVNSTEKGDLSSESTVSRIRTEHFPLTLESARPSHTSQYLCASTTTLWRLLQETQYFGPGTRLLVL.

The chain couples TRBV27 to TRBJ1-2; a possible D gene is TRBD1 (5 bases). The CDR3 length is 17 residues. The V gene's germline CDR1 is MNHEY and CDR2 SMNVEV (reference sequence). Trimming shortened V by 5 bases and J by 0 bases, and 19 bases separated the two germline ends. In DNA form, the CDR3 reads TGTGCCAGCAGTCCACTCTTCCGACAGAGTACTAACTATGGCTACACCTTC. This encodes CASSPLFRQSTNYGYTF.

The gene calls are TRBV10-3 and TRBJ1-3; D is uncertain. CDR3 length: 13 residues. Germline CDR1 reads ENHRY; CDR2 reads SYGVKD. The germline V and J ends were trimmed by 10 bases and 1 base, with 11 bases remaining between them. Here the CDR3 reads CATLFSSGNTIYF. In nucleotides, the CDR3 is TGTGCCACCCTTTTTTCTTCTGGAAACACCATATATTTT.

This clone was recorded only once. The CDR3: CASSVTTSGEQYF. Here the CDR3 DNA reads TGTGCCAGCAGCGTGACCACTAGCGGCGAGCAGTACTTC. The chain links TRBV9 to TRBJ2-7; the match to TRBD2 covers 8 bases. The CDR3 extends over 13 amino acids. V dropped 2 bases and J dropped 6; count of bases not matched to a gene: 4. Germline V gene sequence: CDR1 SGDLS, CDR2 YYNGEE.

The V call is TRBV5-1, the J call TRBJ1-1; D gene unclear. This CDR3 has 16 residues. V lost 3 bases, J lost 2 bases, and 17 bases lay in between. From germline, CDR1 is SGHRS and CDR2 YFSETQ. As DNA, the CDR3 is TGCGCCAGCAGCTCTTCCCTCCCGGGAACTAACACTGAAGCTTTCTTT. This gives the protein CASSSSLPGTNTEAFF.

The chain employs TRBV3-1 (or the pseudogene TRBV3-2) and TRBJ2-3; 8 bases are a match to TRBD2. The J segment lost 4 bases and the V segment lost 0 bases, leaving 3 bases of the junction unmatched. Germline V gene sequence: CDR1 LGHDT, CDR2 YNNKEL (reference sequence). The CDR3 sequence is 15 residues long. CDR3 DNA: TGTGCCAGCAGCCAAGAGAGCGGGAGAGCAGATACGCAGTATTTT. Translated, it gives CASSQESGRADTQYF.

The CDR3, as DNA: TGTGCCAGCGTGGGGGCTAGCGGGGTCAATGAGCAGTTCTTC. Protein: CASVGASGVNEQFF. V is TRBV3-1 (or the pseudogene TRBV3-2) and J is TRBJ2-1; TRBD2 agrees at 9 bases. The CDR3 contains 14 residues. V shed 8 bases, J shed 6 bases, and the junction held 8 bases outside the gene matches. CDR1 LGHDT and CDR2 YNNKEL come from the germline V gene (reference sequence).

The chain joins TRBV19 to TRBJ1-5; D unclear. The CDR3 consists of 13 residues. Per the germline V gene, CDR1 is LNHDA and CDR2 is SQIVND (reference sequence). With 3 bases removed from V and 7 bases from J, the gap between germline ends came to 10 bases. The CDR3, as DNA: TGTGCCAGTAGTATGAACCGCGAACAGCCCCAGCATTTT. The encoded protein is CASSMNREQPQHF. Filled out from reference TRBV19 and TRBJ1-5, the complete variable domain reads DGGITQSPKYLFRKEGQNVTLSCEQNLNHDAMYWYRQDPGQGLRLIYYSQIVNDFQKGDIAEGYSVSREKKESFPLTVTSAQKNPTAFYLCASSMNREQPQHFGDGTRLSIL.

The genes are TRBV19 and TRBJ2-2; weak D call: TRBD1 (6 bases). The CDR3 totals 14 residues. Germline V CDR1 and CDR2: LNHDA, SQIVND (reference sequence). The V gene lost 10 bases and the J gene lost 6 bases, with 18 bases spanning the gap. CDR3 region: CATSQGNSPGELFF. The DNA of the CDR3 is TGTGCCACTTCCCAGGGGAATTCCCCCGGGGAGCTGTTTTTT.

J is TRBJ2-7 and V is TRBV6-5, with 11 bases identical to TRBD2. CDR3 length: 13 residues. Trimming at V came to 6 bases and at J to 7 bases, leaving 5 bases not matched to a gene. CDR1 is MNHEY and CDR2 is SVGAGI in the germline V gene. DNA of the CDR3: TGTGCCAGCAGCCGACTAGCGGGGAATGAGCAGTACTTC. Translation gives CASSRLAGNEQYF.

The chain uses TRBV19 and TRBJ2-4; 12 nucleotides match TRBD2. Germline-derived CDR1 and CDR2 are LNHDA and SQIVND (reference sequence). CDR3 length equals 18 residues. Trimming cost V 4 bases and J 5 bases; bases outside gene matches: 12. The CDR3 spells CASSKRRLAGVAENIQYF. CDR3 DNA sequence: TGTGCCAGTAGTAAACGGCGACTAGCGGGAGTGGCGGAAAACATTCAGTACTTC.

This clone came up once. The gene calls are TRBV18 and TRBJ2-3; 7 bases fit TRBD1. This CDR3 has 16 amino acids. The trim removed 0 bases at V and 2 bases at J, leaving 5 bases unmatched. Germline V CDR1 and CDR2: KGHSH, LQKENI. The CDR3 protein is CASSPPSGGVTDTQYF. In DNA form, the CDR3 reads TGTGCCAGCTCACCACCGTCAGGGGGAGTCACAGATACGCAGTATTTT. The full variable domain, completed using reference TRBV18 and TRBJ2-3, is NAGVMQNPRHLVRRRGQEARLRCSPMKGHSHVYWYRQLPEEGLKFMVYLQKENIIDESGMPKERFSAEFPKEGPSILRIQQVVRGDSAAYFCASSPPSGGVTDTQYFGPGTRLTVL.

The chain combines TRBV5-6 with TRBJ2-1; tentative D call: TRBD1 (5 bases). This CDR3 is 13 amino acids long. The V end lost 1 base, the J end lost 9 bases, and 11 bases lay between the germline ends. Germline assignment: CDR1 SGHDT and CDR2 YYEEEE. CDR3 protein: CASSLTGGSEQFF. CDR3 coding DNA: TGTGCCAGCAGCTTGACAGGCGGTAGTGAGCAGTTCTTC.

The chain joins TRBV11-1 to TRBJ1-1, with D unclear. The CDR3 spans 13 residues. The V end lost 4 bases, the J end lost 0 bases, and 6 bases lay between the germline ends. Germline V gene data show CDR1 as SGHAT and CDR2 as FQDESV (reference sequence). This chain's CDR3 is CASSSEMNTEAFF. The DNA of the CDR3 is TGTGCCAGCAGCTCGGAGATGAACACTGAAGCTTTCTTT.

The CDR3 protein is CASSPDRASNQPQHF. In nucleotides, the CDR3 is TGTGCCAGCAGCCCGGACAGGGCGAGCAATCAGCCCCAGCATTTT. The gene calls are TRBV7-2 and TRBJ1-5; 8 bases fit TRBD1. The germline V gene has CDR1 SGHTA and CDR2 FQGNSA. With 5 bases clipped from V and 1 base from J, the junction kept 4 bases outside the gene matches. This CDR3 contains 15 residues.

This clone was seen just once. The chain carries TRBV7-2 and TRBJ1-6; D perhaps matches TRBD1 (5 bases). The CDR3 contains 12 residues. Trimming shortened V by 3 bases and J by 9 bases, and 6 bases separated the two germline ends. Germline CDR1 is SGHTA and CDR2 is FQGNSA. Here the CDR3 reads CASSFTGSPLHF. CDR3 sequence (DNA): TGTGCCAGCAGCTTTACAGGTTCACCCCTCCACTTT. Filled out from reference TRBV7-2 and TRBJ1-6, the complete variable domain reads GAGVSQSPSNKVTEKGKDVELRCDPISGHTALYWYRQSLGQGLEFLIYFQGNSAPDKSGLPSDRFSAERTGGSVSTLTIQRTQQEDSAVYLCASSFTGSPLHFGNGTRLTVT.

The V and J genes are TRBV6-5 and TRBJ1-2, with D tentatively TRBD1 (5 bases). CDR1 MNHEY and CDR2 SVGAGI come from the germline V gene. The CDR3 loop spans 14 amino acids. The CDR3 reads CTTQSRGVNYGYTF. CDR3 in DNA: TGTACCACCCAGTCCCGGGGGGTAAACTATGGCTACACCTTC.

This clone has only a few counts. The chain is built from TRBV7-2 and TRBJ2-3, with 7 nucleotides matching TRBD2. Germline V gives CDR1 SGHTA, CDR2 FQGNSA. There are 16 residues in the CDR3. J gave up 0 bases and V 2 bases, and 5 bases lay outside the gene matches. CDR3 nucleotide sequence: TGTGCCAGCAGCTTAAGGATGGGGGGGAGCACAGATACGCAGTATTTT. Its translation: CASSLRMGGSTDTQYF.

This clone came up once. This chain uses TRBV28 with TRBJ2-7; D not resolved. Germline CDR1 is MDHEN and CDR2 is SYDVKM. The CDR3 has 11 residues. V was cut by 10 bases and J by 2 bases, with 9 bases left in between. CDR3 in DNA: TGTGCCATCCAAGACACCTACGAGCAGTACTTC. Translation gives CAIQDTYEQYF.

The chain employs TRBV12-3 or TRBV12-4 and TRBJ1-1, with a possible D match to TRBD1 (5 bases). The CDR3 has 13 amino acids. Trimming left V 6 bases short and J 5 bases short, with 13 bases between. The CDR3, as DNA: TGTGCCAGCAGCCCTAGGCAGGGTACTGAAGCTTTCTTT. Residues: CASSPRQGTEAFF.

This chain connects TRBV2 to TRBJ2-7; D possibly corresponds to TRBD1 (8 bases). This CDR3 contains 11 residues. The V end was cut by 8 bases, the J end by 7 bases, with 12 bases between. The germline V gene has CDR1 SNHLY and CDR2 FYNNEI. The CDR3 bases are TGTGCCAGCCACAGGGGGGGGGAGCAGTACTTC. Encoded protein: CASHRGGEQYF.